Listed below are T cell receptor beta chains from one sample, sequenced in a study of monozygotic twins with inflammatory bowel disease. From the 5' RACE reads, TCRdb lists one entry per CDR3 protein and no DNA. The sample's table shows about 330,000 distinct CDR3 sequences. What was sequenced was blood. These receptors were collected from a human donor with ulcerative colitis or Crohn's disease, or a healthy co-twin of an affected twin (not recorded which). Each CDR3 is given with its conserved first and last residue. Fields, in order: V gene, J gene, CDR3 length, CDR3 protein.

v_gene: TRBV3-1
j_gene: TRBJ2-1
len: 12
CDR3aa: CASSHWGLEQFF

v_gene: TRBV5-5
j_gene: TRBJ1-1
len: 16
CDR3aa: CASSYTTGAALTEAFF

v_gene: TRBV7-9
j_gene: TRBJ1-1
len: 15
CDR3aa: CASRPGQGPNTEAFF

v_gene: TRBV5-1
j_gene: TRBJ1-1
len: 17
CDR3aa: CASSLGPRGGGNTEAFF

v_gene: TRBV7-2
j_gene: TRBJ2-3
len: 13
CDR3aa: CASSPPFSGSGAF

v_gene: TRBV7-2
j_gene: TRBJ1-1
len: 17
CDR3aa: CASSSPFDRVANTEAFF

v_gene: TRBV30
j_gene: TRBJ1-6
len: 14
CDR3aa: CAWSVRQGNSPLHF

v_gene: TRBV7-9
j_gene: TRBJ1-4
len: 13
CDR3aa: CASSPDSYEKLFF

v_gene: TRBV18
j_gene: TRBJ2-1
len: 12
CDR3aa: CASSPNLGEQFF

v_gene: TRBV7-8
j_gene: TRBJ2-1
len: 16
CDR3aa: CASSLSSGTPDNEQFF

v_gene: TRBV6-6
j_gene: TRBJ1-2
len: 14
CDR3aa: CASRPPPDRDGYTF

v_gene: TRBV10-3
j_gene: TRBJ2-5
len: 14
CDR3aa: CASRTSGQQETQYF

v_gene: TRBV7-2
j_gene: TRBJ1-1
len: 13
CDR3aa: CASSFRMNTEAFF

v_gene: TRBV7-2
j_gene: TRBJ1-5
len: 14
CDR3aa: CASSLAGEEQPQHF

v_gene: TRBV2
j_gene: TRBJ2-7
len: 13
CDR3aa: CAQGQGSPLEQYF

v_gene: TRBV12-3/TRBV12-4
j_gene: TRBJ2-2
len: 14
CDR3aa: CASSPSADTGELFF

v_gene: TRBV2
j_gene: TRBJ1-1
len: 13
CDR3aa: CASHFTGGAEAFF

v_gene: TRBV5-5
j_gene: TRBJ1-2
len: 16
CDR3aa: CASSSHGTAVDYGYTF

v_gene: TRBV7-2
j_gene: TRBJ1-6
len: 16
CDR3aa: CASSFLDRFTNSPLHF

v_gene: TRBV5-1
j_gene: TRBJ1-1
len: 12
CDR3aa: CASSLLGSEAFF

v_gene: TRBV3-1
j_gene: TRBJ2-5
len: 16
CDR3aa: CASSQSGRGGRETQYF

v_gene: TRBV28
j_gene: TRBJ1-1
len: 17
CDR3aa: CASSNPRGREWSAEAFF

v_gene: TRBV12-3/TRBV12-4
j_gene: TRBJ1-6
len: 19
CDR3aa: CASSLVPKTGGTYNSPLHF

v_gene: TRBV11-2
j_gene: TRBJ2-3
len: 18
CDR3aa: CASSFYPGLAGTTDTQYF

v_gene: TRBV6-1
j_gene: TRBJ2-1
len: 16
CDR3aa: CASSEFRRVKVREQFF

v_gene: TRBV2
j_gene: TRBJ2-7
len: 13
CDR3aa: CASKTRNMYEQYF

v_gene: TRBV20-1
j_gene: TRBJ2-2
len: 15
CDR3aa: CSARSRAPNTGELFF

v_gene: TRBV10-3
j_gene: TRBJ1-1
len: 14
CDR3aa: CAISLTGEGTEAFF

v_gene: TRBV29-1
j_gene: TRBJ2-1
len: 13
CDR3aa: CSVVGLVGNEQFF

v_gene: TRBV6-5
j_gene: TRBJ2-2
len: 12
CDR3aa: CASSSRAGELFF

v_gene: TRBV20-1
j_gene: TRBJ1-6
len: 15
CDR3aa: CSARAVDRDHSPLHF

v_gene: TRBV6-1
j_gene: TRBJ2-2
len: 14
CDR3aa: CASRARGQGGELFF

v_gene: TRBV28
j_gene: TRBJ2-4
len: 16
CDR3aa: CASSSNDRWAKNIQYF

v_gene: TRBV7-8
j_gene: TRBJ2-7
len: 14
CDR3aa: CASSLAVGNDEQYF

v_gene: TRBV20-1
j_gene: TRBJ1-3
len: 17
CDR3aa: CSARDRGRGESGNTIYF

v_gene: TRBV20-1
j_gene: TRBJ2-1
len: 15
CDR3aa: CSARDGKNAYNEQFF

v_gene: TRBV6-5
j_gene: TRBJ2-1
len: 13
CDR3aa: CASSPPGREGQFF

v_gene: TRBV20-1
j_gene: TRBJ2-7
len: 14
CDR3aa: CSASDIAGNYEQYF

v_gene: TRBV11-2
j_gene: TRBJ2-1
len: 15
CDR3aa: CASSLGFSREGEQFF

v_gene: TRBV14
j_gene: TRBJ2-3
len: 17
CDR3aa: CASSQVKLAGALDTQYF

v_gene: TRBV6-1
j_gene: TRBJ1-6
len: 13
CDR3aa: CASSEWGNSPLHF

v_gene: TRBV12-3/TRBV12-4
j_gene: TRBJ2-1
len: 14
CDR3aa: CASSLRPPYNEQFF

v_gene: TRBV21-1
j_gene: TRBJ1-4
len: 18
CDR3aa: CASSPRLTDRGANEKLFF

v_gene: TRBV11-2
j_gene: TRBJ1-2
len: 15
CDR3aa: CASSRSPQGNYGYTF

v_gene: TRBV7-8
j_gene: TRBJ2-1
len: 20
CDR3aa: CASSLAGGPNHNWGYNEQFF

v_gene: TRBV6-2/TRBV6-3
j_gene: TRBJ1-1
len: 13
CDR3aa: CASRGPAYTEAFF

v_gene: TRBV4-1
j_gene: TRBJ1-3
len: 17
CDR3aa: CASSQSTTFLSGNTIYF

v_gene: TRBV7-2
j_gene: TRBJ2-7
len: 13
CDR3aa: CASSLGVVYEQYF

v_gene: TRBV27
j_gene: TRBJ1-1
len: 17
CDR3aa: CASRAFTTGKVNTEAFF

v_gene: TRBV7-8
j_gene: TRBJ2-1
len: 16
CDR3aa: CASSPGGQGGYNEQFF

v_gene: TRBV3-1
j_gene: TRBJ1-6
len: 18
CDR3aa: CASTSGTGASSYNSPLHF

v_gene: TRBV5-1
j_gene: TRBJ2-3
len: 15
CDR3aa: CASSLGSQRGDTQYF

v_gene: TRBV12-3/TRBV12-4
j_gene: TRBJ1-1
len: 15
CDR3aa: CASSFSAGMNTEAFF

v_gene: TRBV7-9
j_gene: TRBJ2-2
len: 15
CDR3aa: CASSLGLANTGELFF

v_gene: TRBV19
j_gene: TRBJ1-5
len: 13
CDR3aa: CASTQERGQPQHF

v_gene: TRBV5-6
j_gene: TRBJ1-1
len: 14
CDR3aa: CASSSGTVDTEAFF

v_gene: TRBV5-4
j_gene: TRBJ2-2
len: 15
CDR3aa: CASSLDGLNTGELFF

v_gene: TRBV5-1
j_gene: TRBJ2-3
len: 14
CDR3aa: CASSLEGIPDTQYF

v_gene: TRBV7-2
j_gene: TRBJ2-5
len: 14
CDR3aa: CASSSRTLGETQYF